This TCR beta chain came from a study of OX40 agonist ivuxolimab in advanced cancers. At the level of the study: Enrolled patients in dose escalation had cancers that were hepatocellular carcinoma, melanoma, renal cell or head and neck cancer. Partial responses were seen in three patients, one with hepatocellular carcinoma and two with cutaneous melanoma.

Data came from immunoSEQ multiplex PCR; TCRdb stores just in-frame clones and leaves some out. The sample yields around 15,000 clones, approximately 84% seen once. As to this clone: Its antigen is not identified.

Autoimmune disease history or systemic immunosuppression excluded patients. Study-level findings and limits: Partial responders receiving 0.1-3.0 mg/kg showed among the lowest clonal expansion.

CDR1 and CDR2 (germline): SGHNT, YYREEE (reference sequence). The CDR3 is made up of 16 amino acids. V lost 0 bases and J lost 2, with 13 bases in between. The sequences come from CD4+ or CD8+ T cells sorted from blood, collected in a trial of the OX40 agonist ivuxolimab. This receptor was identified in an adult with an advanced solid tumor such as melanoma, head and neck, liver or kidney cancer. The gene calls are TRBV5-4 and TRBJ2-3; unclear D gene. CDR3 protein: CASSLDHSDPTDTQYF. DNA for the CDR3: TGTGCCAGCAGCTTGGACCACAGCGACCCCACAGATACGCAGTATTTT.